This TCR beta chain was identified during a study of shared clonotypes between healthy human individuals. The overall study: CD8 memory received one plate per donor, CD8 naive two, CD4 memory three and CD4 naive three.

V lost 3 bases to trimming and J lost 6 bases, with 9 bases between them. This CDR3 spans 13 amino acids. Germline V gene data show CDR1 as MGHDK and CDR2 as SYGVNS. Turning to this clone: Its antigen remains unidentified.

The deep-level immunoSEQ assay was used. Original processing notes: Filtering differed since immunoSEQ provided only junctions, with no quality scores. Profiled with immunoSEQ multiplex PCR; TCRdb holds only in-frame clones, not every one. The V and J calls and clone size were taken over from that table, and D and trimming were inferred from the DNA. The sample shows some 630,000 clones, about 95% of them seen only once. Study-wide results and limits: Depth was large, yet rarefaction showed that sorted-subset sequencing was incomplete.

The naive CD8 subset, CD45RO-negative cells positively selected for CCR7, excluded terminally differentiated effector memory CD45RA+ cells. This receptor was taken from a woman in her 30s in good health. Sequenced: naive CD8+ T cells sorted from blood. The chain joins TRBV25-1 to TRBJ1-3; the D is unclear. DNA for the CDR3: TGTGCCAGCAGTGATTGGGGAGAAAACACCATATATTTT. Its protein product is CASSDWGENTIYF.